This T cell receptor (beta chain) was obtained from a study of OX40 agonist ivuxolimab in advanced cancers. Overall study: Cancers in dose escalation were hepatocellular, melanoma, renal cell and head and neck.

Study-wide findings and caveats: Antigen specificity remained undetermined for the expanded peripheral T cells. Also showing low normalized T-cell clonal expansion were some of the nonresponders.

The protocol was immunoSEQ multiplex PCR, while the TCRdb copy is restricted to in-frame clones and leaves out a portion. The profile shows some 51,000 clones, approximately 86% of them singletons. This CDR3 is built from 14 residues. Germline V gene lookup returns CDR1 SGHTA and CDR2 FQGNSA. Worth noting for this clone: Its specificity is not known.

The clonotype originates from an adult with an advanced solid tumor such as melanoma, head and neck, liver or kidney cancer. This chain links TRBV7-2 with TRBJ2-5; 9 nucleotides align to TRBD2. The DNA end favors TRBJ2-7, so the J call may be wrong. The sample consisted of CD4+ or CD8+ T cells sorted from blood, taken in a trial of the OX40 agonist ivuxolimab. The CDR3 coding sequence is TGTGCCAGCAGCTCAGGACTAGCGACCGACGAGCAGTACTTC. It yields the protein CASSSGLATDEQYF.